This is a list of T cell receptor beta chains from one sample in a study of shared clonotypes between healthy human individuals. Here immunoSEQ multiplex PCR was the method, and the copy in TCRdb shows in-frame clones only, minus some. The table has some 530,000 clones, approximately 81% seen once. Sequencing was done on a sample of PBMCs. Receptors originate from a woman in her thirties or forties in good health. Some clones in this sample may be carry-over from other donors' samples. The CDR3 runs from the conserved cysteine through the conserved F or W. A D gene is named only where the DNA matches it firmly. Only part of the rows carry a size: once, few, many, or a class if the clone is expanded.

TRBD2	TRBV11-2	TRBJ2-7	NA	CASRISGRPYEQYF	TGTGCCAGCAGGATTAGCGGGAGGCCCTACGAGCAGTACTTC
NA	TRBV18	TRBJ2-2	NA	CASSPDRLGYTGELFF	TGTGCCAGCTCACCAGACAGATTGGGCTACACCGGGGAGCTGTTTTTT
NA	TRBV4-3	TRBJ1-1	NA	CASSQGLRATEAFF	TGCGCCAGCAGCCAGGGCCTAAGGGCCACTGAAGCTTTCTTT
TRBD1	TRBV29-1	TRBJ2-1	NA	CSVARGLNEQFF	TGCAGCGTTGCCAGGGGGCTGAATGAGCAGTTCTTC
TRBD2	TRBV29-1	TRBJ2-2	NA	CSVPGLAETGELFF	TGCAGCGTCCCGGGACTAGCGGAGACCGGGGAGCTGTTTTTT
TRBD1	TRBV9	TRBJ2-7	NA	CASSATGNSGEQYF	TGTGCCAGCAGCGCGACAGGGAATTCGGGCGAGCAGTACTTC
NA	TRBV7-9	TRBJ1-4	NA	CASSLQSGGVREKLFF	TGTGCCAGCAGCTTACAGTCGGGGGGCGTTCGGGAAAAACTGTTTTTT
NA	TRBV5-1	TRBJ1-2	few	CASSTMGDAGYGYTF	TGCGCCAGCAGCACGATGGGGGACGCCGGCTATGGCTACACCTTC
TRBD2	TRBV18	TRBJ2-1	NA	CASSSGLAGGNEQFF	TGTGCCAGCTCATCCGGACTAGCGGGAGGCAATGAGCAGTTCTTC
NA	TRBV18	TRBJ1-2	NA	CASSPAGTPANYGYTF	TGTGCCAGCTCCCCCGCCGGGACACCCGCTAACTATGGCTACACCTTC
TRBD1	TRBV7-2	TRBJ2-7	NA	CASSFGQAEQYF	TGTGCCAGCAGCTTTGGACAGGCCGAGCAGTACTTC
TRBD1	TRBV30	TRBJ2-1	once	CAWSTGTAQFF	TGTGCCTGGAGTACCGGGACAGCGCAGTTCTTC
TRBD2	TRBV19	TRBJ2-7	few	CASSADRTSGRVYEQYF	TGTGCCAGTAGTGCTGACCGGACTAGCGGGAGGGTTTACGAGCAGTACTTC
TRBD1	TRBV27	TRBJ2-7	NA	CASRLQGASYEQYF	TGTGCCAGCAGACTACAGGGGGCCTCCTACGAGCAGTACTTC
NA	TRBV5-1	TRBJ2-5	NA	CASSLAGTGHKETQYF	TGCGCCAGCAGCTTGGCAGGAACCGGACATAAAGAGACCCAGTACTTC
NA	TRBV19	TRBJ2-3	NA	CASSTARTDTQYF	TGTGCCAGTAGTACCGCACGGACAGATACGCAGTATTTT
NA	TRBV4-3	TRBJ1-4	NA	CASSLLSGTANEKLFF	TGCGCCAGCAGCCTCCTAAGCGGGACGGCTAATGAAAAACTGTTTTTT
TRBD1	TRBV5-4	TRBJ1-4	NA	CASSLRGGRIEKLFF	TGTGCCAGCAGCCTCAGGGGGGGAAGGATTGAAAAACTGTTTTTT
NA	TRBV9	TRBJ1-3	NA	CASSEGPEGGYSGNTIYF	TGTGCCAGCAGCGAGGGACCCGAAGGGGGATACTCTGGAAACACCATATATTTT
NA	TRBV5-4	TRBJ2-7	NA	CASSRDPTYEQYF	TGTGCCAGCAGCCGAGACCCAACCTACGAGCAGTACTTC
NA	TRBV4-2	TRBJ1-1	NA	CASSQDKYAEAFF	TGTGCCAGCAGCCAAGACAAGTACGCTGAAGCTTTCTTT
NA	TRBV20-1	TRBJ1-1	NA	CSAGDPTEAFF	TGCAGCGCAGGGGACCCCACTGAAGCTTTCTTT
TRBD1	TRBV5-4	TRBJ2-5	few	CASSLGTGPQETQYF	TGTGCCAGCAGCTTAGGGACAGGGCCTCAAGAGACCCAGTACTTC
TRBD1	TRBV29-1	TRBJ2-7	few	CSVKDRGLSLREQYF	TGCAGCGTTAAGGACAGGGGGCTATCCTTACGGGAGCAGTACTTC
TRBD2	TRBV7-9	TRBJ2-5	NA	CASSPRGAGTSGETQYF	TGTGCCAGCAGCCCCCGGGGGGCAGGGACTAGCGGGGAGACCCAGTACTTC
TRBD1	TRBV14	TRBJ2-7	once	CASSQVMGTGPYEQYF	TGTGCCAGCAGCCAAGTGATGGGGACAGGGCCATACGAGCAGTACTTC
TRBD1	TRBV5-1	TRBJ2-3	NA	CASSGGQGELGTQYF	TGCGCCAGCAGCGGAGGACAGGGGGAATTGGGTACGCAGTATTTT
NA	TRBV7-9	TRBJ1-4	NA	CASSPWSSTNEKLFF	TGTGCCAGCAGCCCATGGAGCTCAACTAATGAAAAACTGTTTTTT
NA	TRBV6-6	TRBJ2-2	NA	CAISVRGGTGELFF	TGTGCCATCTCAGTTAGGGGAGGCACCGGGGAGCTGTTTTTT
NA	TRBV19	TRBJ1-1	NA	CASSIGQANTEAFF	TGTGCCAGTAGTATAGGACAGGCAAACACTGAAGCTTTCTTT
TRBD1	TRBV7-3	TRBJ2-2	NA	CASSPRQGAGELFF	TGTGCCAGCAGCCCAAGACAGGGCGCCGGGGAGCTGTTTTTT
TRBD1	TRBV6-1	TRBJ2-7	NA	CASSEKFGTGFAEQYF	TGTGCCAGCAGTGAAAAGTTCGGGACAGGGTTTGCCGAGCAGTACTTC
TRBD1	TRBV19	TRBJ1-5	NA	CASSIILVGTGSNQPQHF	TGTGCCAGTAGTATAATTTTGGTCGGGACAGGGAGCAATCAGCCCCAGCATTTT
TRBD2	TRBV7-2	TRBJ2-7	NA	CASSSGTSSYEQYF	TGTGCCAGCAGCTCCGGGACTAGCAGCTACGAGCAGTACTTC
NA	TRBV27	TRBJ1-2	NA	CASSFRTENYGYTF	TGTGCCAGCAGTTTTCGGACAGAAAACTATGGCTACACCTTC
NA	TRBV9	TRBJ2-1	NA	CASSPQGGLSYNEQFF	TGTGCCAGCAGCCCCCAGGGCGGCCTATCCTACAATGAGCAGTTCTTC
NA	TRBV18	TRBJ2-7	NA	CASSQGPTYEQYF	TGTGCCAGCTCACAGGGTCCGACCTACGAGCAGTACTTC
NA	TRBV28	TRBJ1-3	NA	CASTNAGPASGNTIYF	TGTGCCAGCACAAACGCAGGGCCAGCCTCTGGAAACACCATATATTTT
NA	TRBV28	TRBJ2-3	NA	CASSSPGAASTDTQYF	TGTGCCAGCAGTTCCCCGGGCGCGGCTAGCACAGATACGCAGTATTTT
NA	TRBV27	TRBJ1-4	NA	CASSSLNNEKLFF	TGTGCCAGCAGTTCCTTAAATAATGAAAAACTGTTTTTT
TRBD2	TRBV2	TRBJ2-5	NA	CASSRGGRAAETQYF	TGTGCCAGCAGTAGAGGCGGGAGGGCCGCGGAGACCCAGTACTTC
NA	TRBV6-6	TRBJ2-2	NA	CAISYSTGKNTGELFF	TGTGCCATCAGTTACTCGACCGGGAAAAACACCGGGGAGCTGTTCTTT